Listed below are T cell receptor beta chains from one sample, sequenced in a study of cytomegalovirus exposure and HLA in healthy donors. The data were produced by immunoSEQ multiplex PCR, yet TCRdb's version contains in-frame clones alone and is incomplete. The sample holds about 160,000 clones, around 79% seen once. Sequencing was carried out using PBMCs. These receptors were collected from a man aged 35 to 55 in good health and CMV-seronegative. Each CDR3 is given with its conserved first and last residue. Fields, in order: clone size, V gene, D gene, J gene, CDR3 protein, CDR3 DNA. A D gene is named only where the DNA matches it firmly. The size entry is marked missing in some rows and otherwise reads once, few, many or a size class.

>.|TRBV7-8|.|TRBJ2-2
CASSTPVTGELFF
TGTGCCAGCAGCACCCCAGTCACCGGGGAGCTGTTTTTT
>.|TRBV30|.|TRBJ1-1
CAWSGLREAFF
TGTGCCTGGAGTGGGTTGAGAGAAGCTTTCTTT
>.|TRBV5-1|TRBD2|TRBJ2-3
CASSFPADGGGQYF
TGCGCCAGCAGCTTCCCCGCGGACGGGGGGGGGCAGTATTTT
>.|TRBV5-1|.|TRBJ2-5
CASIAQGLGETQYF
TGCGCCAGCATTGCTCAGGGGTTGGGGGAGACCCAGTACTTC
>.|TRBV5-1|TRBD2|TRBJ2-7
CATSREGQYF
TGCGCCACTTCGAGGGAGGGGCAGTACTTC
>.|TRBV27|.|TRBJ1-4
CASSFGGVEKLFF
TGTGCCAGCAGTTTCGGTGGTGTTGAAAAACTGTTTTTT
>.|TRBV7-2|.|TRBJ2-7
CASSSPTIYEQYF
TGTGCCAGCAGTTCCCCCACTATCTACGAGCAGTACTTC
>.|TRBV29-1|.|TRBJ2-7
CSARDRYEQYF
TGCAGCGCTAGAGACAGGTACGAGCAGTACTTC
>few|TRBV5-8|.|TRBJ1-1
CASSLDFRAANTEAFF
TGTGCCAGCAGCTTGGACTTCAGGGCGGCGAACACTGAAGCTTTCTTT
>.|TRBV19|TRBD1|TRBJ2-1
CASSMPRDRGSYNEQFF
TGTGCCAGTAGTATGCCCCGGGACAGGGGTTCCTACAATGAGCAGTTCTTC
>.|TRBV6-6|TRBD1|TRBJ2-5
CASSQTGGRETQYF
TGTGCCAGCAGCCAGACAGGGGGCAGGGAGACCCAGTACTTC
>.|TRBV5-1|.|TRBJ2-7
CASSLESRSEQYF
TGCGCCAGCAGCTTGGAGTCCCGGAGTGAGCAGTACTTC
>.|TRBV15|.|TRBJ2-5
CATSRDQGGVETQYF
TGTGCCACCAGCAGAGATCAGGGGGGTGTGGAGACCCAGTACTTC
>.|TRBV5-1|TRBD1|TRBJ2-7
CASSFGQEQEQYF
TGCGCCAGCAGCTTCGGACAGGAACAGGAGCAGTACTTC
>.|TRBV7-2|.|TRBJ2-3
CASSLLGGGTDTQYF
TGTGCCAGCAGCTTACTAGGCGGGGGCACAGATACGCAGTATTTT
>.|TRBV27|.|TRBJ2-3
CASSLGTTGTQYF
TGTGCCAGCAGTTTAGGGACAACGGGTACGCAGTATTTT
>.|TRBV2|TRBD2|TRBJ2-3
CASSEGAGRTDTQYF
TGTGCCAGCAGTGAGGGAGCGGGGCGCACAGATACGCAGTATTTT
>few|TRBV28|.|TRBJ1-4
CASVNPQEKLFF
TGTGCCAGCGTCAACCCGCAGGAAAAACTGTTTTTT
>.|TRBV10-3|.|TRBJ2-5
CAISAVQETQYF
TGTGCCATCAGTGCGGTTCAAGAGACCCAGTACTTC
>.|TRBV9|.|TRBJ2-1
CASSVGSGSDEFF
.
>.|TRBV14|TRBD1|TRBJ2-5
CASSQDMDRVLPETQYF
TGTGCCAGCAGCCAAGACATGGACAGGGTATTACCAGAGACCCAGTACTTC
>.|TRBV5-1|TRBD2|TRBJ2-5
CASTQGTSGPQETQYF
TGCGCCAGCACCCAAGGGACTAGCGGACCCCAAGAGACCCAGTACTTC
>.|TRBV10-3|TRBD2|TRBJ2-3
CAIAAGGRSDTQYF
TGTGCCATCGCTGCGGGAGGGCGGTCAGATACGCAGTATTTT
>once|TRBV5-4|TRBD1|TRBJ2-7
CASSVNRGVVVEQYF
TGTGCCAGCAGCGTGAACAGGGGAGTGGTAGTCGAGCAGTACTTC
>.|TRBV6-1|.|TRBJ1-5
CASSEQGQGFNQPQHF
TGTGCCAGCAGTGAACAGGGGCAGGGCTTCAATCAGCCCCAGCATTTT
>.|TRBV7-9|TRBD1|TRBJ1-2
CSSSPDTGAQTF
TGTTCCAGCAGCCCAGACACAGGGGCCCAAACCTTC
>.|TRBV29-1|TRBD2|TRBJ2-1
CSVEVGKLAGHNEQFF
TGCAGCGTTGAAGTTGGGAAACTAGCGGGACACAATGAGCAGTTCTTC
>once|TRBV28|TRBD1|TRBJ1-2
CASSLRQGKWYGYTF
TGTGCCAGCAGTCTCCGACAGGGAAAATGGTATGGCTACACCTTC
>.|TRBV2|.|TRBJ1-5
CASNIYSNQPQHF
TGTGCCAGCAATATCTATAGCAATCAGCCCCAGCATTTT
>.|TRBV6-1|.|TRBJ1-3
CASIVGLAGNTIYF
TGTGCCAGCATTGTGGGACTGGCTGGAAACACCATATATTTT
>.|TRBV5-1|.|TRBJ2-7
CASSLGDTRGYEQYF
TGCGCCAGCAGCTTAGGGGACACCAGGGGCTACGAGCAGTACTTC
>.|TRBV11-2|.|TRBJ2-7
CASSLVLSGTGIYEQYF
TGTGCCAGCAGCTTAGTTCTTTCGGGAACAGGGATATACGAGCAGTACTTC
>.|TRBV6-4|TRBD2|TRBJ2-1
CASSGLASSYNEQFF
TGTGCCAGCAGTGGACTAGCGAGCTCCTACAATGAGCAGTTCTTC